Below, 18 T cell receptor beta chains from the same sample are listed, as sequenced in a study of blood T cells in healthy people across ages. A sample-barcoded 5' primer and a J-beta primer mix were used in a second PCR of roughly 6 to 11 cycles. MiXCR, applied by TCRdb to the 5' RACE reads, yields one record per CDR3 protein. The sample lists under 2 million distinct CDR3 sequences; roughly 30% were seen once. Sequenced material: blood. The receptors here all came from a woman aged 30 to 39 in good health.

This clonotype was seen a few times. The V and J genes are TRBV28 and TRBJ2-7; no clear D gene. V was shortened by 6 bases and J by 7 bases, with 7 bases between the two germline ends. Germline-derived CDR1 and CDR2 are MDHEN and SYDVKM. The CDR3 loop spans 10 amino acids. The CDR3 sequence is CASSYKEQYF. The CDR3 DNA reads as TGTGCCAGCAGCTATAAGGAGCAGTACTTC.

This clonotype was observed a handful of times. The chain has TRBV10-3 and TRBJ2-7; D may match TRBD1 or TRBD2 (5 bases each). The V and J ends lost 6 bases and 2 bases respectively, with 23 bases between them. This CDR3 contains 17 residues. Germline values: CDR1 ENHRY, CDR2 SYGVKD. DNA of the CDR3: TGTGCCATCAGACCGGACACTCGCCGGGACCAAACCTACGAGCAGTACTTC. Translation: CAIRPDTRRDQTYEQYF.

This chain links TRBV3-1 with TRBJ2-3, with D uncertain. The length of the CDR3 is 16 residues. Looked up from germline, CDR1 is LGHDT and CDR2 is YNNKEL (reference sequence). V dropped 1 base and J dropped 0 bases, with 11 bases sitting between them. The CDR3 is CASSQVSVVSTDTQYF. The CDR3 nucleotides are TGTGCCAGCAGCCAAGTCTCGGTTGTTAGCACAGATACGCAGTATTTT.

The sample holds a few counts of this clonotype. The chain employs TRBV6-1 and TRBJ2-1; the D is unclear. The CDR3 is 15 amino acids. Looked up from germline, CDR1 is MNHNS and CDR2 is SASEGT. The ends were cut back, 1 base at V and 0 bases at J, with 7 bases in the middle. CDR3 region: CASSEEVSSYNEQFF. CDR3 DNA sequence: TGTGCCAGCAGTGAAGAGGTGAGCTCCTACAATGAGCAGTTCTTC.

This sequence joins TRBV12-3 or TRBV12-4 and TRBJ2-5; D is possibly TRBD2 (6 bases). The CDR3 is 16 residues long. Trimming left V 8 bases short and J 0 bases short, with 19 bases between. CDR3 sequence: CASVEGQWGDQETQYF. For the CDR3, the DNA is TGTGCCAGCGTTGAGGGGCAGTGGGGGGACCAAGAGACCCAGTACTTC.

This clonotype was recorded a few times. V is TRBV5-1 and J is TRBJ2-4; TRBD1 or TRBD2 may be the D gene (6 bases each). This CDR3 contains 15 residues. CDR1 and CDR2 (germline): SGHRS, YFSETQ. The V end was cut by 1 base, the J end by 2 bases, with 10 bases between. CDR3 bases: TGCGCCAGCAGCTTGATGGGGGGCACCAAAAACATTCAGTACTTC. It is translated as CASSLMGGTKNIQYF.

The chain uses TRBV4-1 and TRBJ2-2, with 15 bases identical to TRBD2. The CDR3 spans 16 residues. V shed 4 bases and J 8 bases; nucleotides not matched to a gene: 5. Germline CDR1 and CDR2: MGHRA and YSYEKL. CDR3 DNA: TGCGCCAGCAGCCTTGGACTAGCGGGAGGGCCAGGGGAGCTGTTTTTT. Its translation: CASSLGLAGGPGELFF.

The table lists this clonotype with a few counts. The chain couples TRBV20-1 to TRBJ1-2, with a tentative D call TRBD1 (5 bases). The CDR3 contains 11 residues. The V and J ends lost 5 bases and 6 bases respectively, with 10 bases between them. Germline CDR1 and CDR2: DFQATT and SNEGSKA (reference sequence). The chain's CDR3 is CSAVQGDGYTF. Written as DNA, the CDR3 is TGCAGTGCTGTGCAGGGAGATGGCTACACCTTC.

This clonotype was counted ten times or more. CDR3 bases: TGTGCCAGCAGCCTACCGGGGGGAGAGCAGTTCTTC. Translated: CASSLPGGEQFF. V is TRBV6-1 and J is TRBJ2-1; 7 positions agree with TRBD2. This CDR3 comprises 12 residues. The ends lost 6 bases at V and 10 bases at J; junction bases unmatched: 6. CDR1 MNHNS and CDR2 SASEGT come from the germline V gene.

The V and J genes are TRBV11-2 and TRBJ2-3; D ambiguous. This CDR3 has 14 residues. V lost 4 bases and J 7 bases, leaving 15 bases between the germline ends. The germline V gene encodes CDR1 SGHAT and CDR2 FQNNGV. CDR3 nucleotide sequence: TGTGCCAGCAGCTCAATCCGGATTGCTCATACGCAGTATTTT. It specifies CASSSIRIAHTQYF.

The V and J genes are TRBV20-1 and TRBJ2-4, with D possibly matching TRBD1 (6 bases). The closer fit of TRBJ2-7 to the DNA end suggests the J call may be wrong. This CDR3 contains 12 residues. The V gene's germline CDR1 is DFQATT and CDR2 SNEGSKA (reference sequence). Here the CDR3 DNA reads TGCAGTGCTTGGCAGGGACATTACGAGCAGTACTTC. Translating gives CSAWQGHYEQYF.

This clonotype has a count of ten or more. This chain joins TRBV25-1 and TRBJ2-7; no reliable D call. In germline, CDR1 is MGHDK, CDR2 SYGVNS. This CDR3 spans 11 amino acids. V lost 5 bases to trimming and J lost 3 bases, with 5 bases between them. The CDR3 is CASSTDYEQYF. The CDR3, as DNA: TGTGCCAGCAGTACCGACTACGAGCAGTACTTC.

This clonotype was seen a few times. The chain carries TRBV15 and TRBJ2-1, with no clear D. This CDR3 comprises 17 residues. The ends were cut back, 0 bases at V and 7 bases at J, with 19 bases in the middle. Germline V gene sequence: CDR1 LNHNV, CDR2 YYDKDF (reference sequence). CDR3 residues: CATSRDLYTVIENEQFF. As DNA, the CDR3 is TGTGCCACCAGCAGAGATCTTTACACGGTCATTGAGAATGAGCAGTTCTTC.

This clonotype appeared a few times. The rearrangement joins TRBV12-3 or TRBV12-4 to TRBJ1-2, with D perhaps matching TRBD1 (6 bases). This CDR3 contains 13 residues. V lost 10 bases and J 5 bases, leaving 17 bases between the germline ends. CDR3 bases: TGTGCCATCCCGACCCGGGGGGCTTATGGCTACACCTTC. Amino acids: CAIPTRGAYGYTF.

This clonotype was recorded a few times. The CDR3 DNA reads TGTGCCAGCACCCTGGGAGTCAGCACAGATACGCAGTATTTT. This translates into CASTLGVSTDTQYF. The gene calls are TRBV2 and TRBJ2-3; D possibly corresponds to TRBD2 (5 bases). Germline CDR1 and CDR2: SNHLY and FYNNEI. Trimming shortened V by 7 bases and J by 0 bases, and 11 bases separated the two germline ends. CDR3 length: 14 amino acids.

This sequence joins TRBV20-1 and TRBJ1-2, with no clear D. V was trimmed by 1 base and J by 8 bases, leaving 17 bases between them. The CDR3 consists of 14 residues. Germline CDR1 is DFQATT and CDR2 is SNEGSKA (reference sequence). This CDR3 is CSARVLGPDTGYTF. CDR3 DNA: TGCAGTGCTAGAGTATTGGGCCCCGATACGGGCTACACCTTC.

This clonotype was observed at least ten times. V gene TRBV4-2 combines with J gene TRBJ2-2; D is unresolved. The CDR3 covers 16 residues. V lost 0 bases and J 3 bases, leaving 11 bases between the germline ends. CDR1 LGHNA and CDR2 YNFKEQ come from the germline V gene. The CDR3 reads CASSQDLSLDTGELFF. The CDR3 bases are TGTGCCAGCAGCCAAGATTTATCCCTCGACACCGGGGAGCTGTTTTTT.

The rearrangement links TRBV30 to TRBJ2-7; 7 bases align to TRBD2. Germline CDR1 is GTSNPN and CDR2 is SVGIG (reference sequence). Trimming took 7 bases from V and 3 from J; bases not matched to a gene: 15. The CDR3 length is 15 residues. The CDR3 DNA follows: TGTGCCTACACGAAGGGGCGGGGGTTTGGCTACGAGCAGTACTTC. Translating gives CAYTKGRGFGYEQYF. The complete variable domain, with remaining parts taken from reference TRBV30 and TRBJ2-7, reads SQTIHQWPATLVQPVGSPLSLECTVEGTSNPNLYWYRQAAGRGLQLLFYSVGIGQISSEVPQNLSASRPQDRQFILSSKKLLLSDSGFYLCAYTKGRGFGYEQYFGPGTRLTVT.